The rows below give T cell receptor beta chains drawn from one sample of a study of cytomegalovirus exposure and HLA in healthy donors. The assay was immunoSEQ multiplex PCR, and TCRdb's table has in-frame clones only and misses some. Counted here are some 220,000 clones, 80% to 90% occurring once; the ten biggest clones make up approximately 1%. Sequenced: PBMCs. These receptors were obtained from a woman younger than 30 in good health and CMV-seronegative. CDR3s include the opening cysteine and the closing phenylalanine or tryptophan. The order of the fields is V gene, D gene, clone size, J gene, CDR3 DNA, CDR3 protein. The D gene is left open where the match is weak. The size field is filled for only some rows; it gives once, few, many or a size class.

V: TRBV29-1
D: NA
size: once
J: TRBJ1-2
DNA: TGCAGCGCAGGGGTCTCGATTGGTGGCTACACCTTC
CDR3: CSAGVSIGGYTF

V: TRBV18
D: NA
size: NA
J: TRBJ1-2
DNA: TGTGCCAGCTCACCTTCCCGTGGCAGGGCGCAGGACTATGGCTACACCTTC
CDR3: CASSPSRGRAQDYGYTF

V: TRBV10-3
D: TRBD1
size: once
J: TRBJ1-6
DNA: TGTGCCATCACCGGGACAGGGGGCAACTCACCCCTCCACTTT
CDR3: CAITGTGGNSPLHF

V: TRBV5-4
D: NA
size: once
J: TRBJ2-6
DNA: TGTGCCAGCAAGTTGGGCCCCGTCTCTGGGGCCAACGTCCTGACTTTC
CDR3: CASKLGPVSGANVLTF

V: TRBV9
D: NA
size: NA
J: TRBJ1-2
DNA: TGTGCCAGCAGCGTAGCTACCGGTATGGGACAAGAGGATGGCTACACCTTC
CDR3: CASSVATGMGQEDGYTF

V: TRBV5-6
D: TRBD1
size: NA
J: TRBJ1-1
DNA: TGTGCCAGCAGCTTGGAGGGACAGGTACTGAACACTGAAGCTTTCTTT
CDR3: CASSLEGQVLNTEAFF

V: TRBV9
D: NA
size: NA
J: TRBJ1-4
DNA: TGTGCCAGCAGCGTAGATTATTCAACTAATGAAAAACTGTTTTTT
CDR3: CASSVDYSTNEKLFF

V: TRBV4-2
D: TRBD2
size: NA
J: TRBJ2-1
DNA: TGTGCCAGCAGCCAAGATGAAGCGGGGTCCTCCTACAATGAGCAGTTCTTC
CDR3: CASSQDEAGSSYNEQFF

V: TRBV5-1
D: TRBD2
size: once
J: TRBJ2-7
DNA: TGCGCCAGCAGCCTTAGCGGGAGACTGAACGAGCAGTACTTC
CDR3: CASSLSGRLNEQYF

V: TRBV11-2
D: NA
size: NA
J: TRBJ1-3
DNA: TGTGCCAGCAGCTTAGTTTTTTCCCAGGTCTCTGGAAACACCATATATTTT
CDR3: CASSLVFSQVSGNTIYF

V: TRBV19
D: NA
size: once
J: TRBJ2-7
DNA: TGTGCCAGTAGCCCGGGTCAATCCTACGAGCAGTACTTC
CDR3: CASSPGQSYEQYF

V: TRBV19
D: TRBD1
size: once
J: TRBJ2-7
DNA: TGTGCCAGTAATCAGGGGACAGGGGACGAGCAGTACTTC
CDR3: CASNQGTGDEQYF

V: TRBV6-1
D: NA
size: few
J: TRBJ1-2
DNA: TGTGCCAGCTCTTATTCGGGCAGGGACTATGGCTACACCTTC
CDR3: CASSYSGRDYGYTF

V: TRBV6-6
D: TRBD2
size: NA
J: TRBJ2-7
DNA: TGTGCCAGCAGTTATCAGCGGGAGGGATACGAGCAGTACTTC
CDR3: CASSYQREGYEQYF

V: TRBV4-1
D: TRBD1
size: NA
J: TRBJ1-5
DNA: TGCGCCAGCAGCCAGGGACAGATCAATCAGCCCCAGCATTTT
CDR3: CASSQGQINQPQHF

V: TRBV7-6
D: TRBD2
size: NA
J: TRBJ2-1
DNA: TGTGCCAGCAGCTTTAATAGCGGGAGTATGAATGAGCAGTTCTTC
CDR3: CASSFNSGSMNEQFF